This T cell receptor (beta chain) is drawn from a study of control samples from healthy donors and cancer patients. CDR3 length: 13 residues. Losses at the gene ends were 11 bases for V and 3 bases for J; bases not matched to a gene: 9. Germline CDR1 and CDR2: MDHEN and SYDVKM. The method was immunoSEQ multiplex PCR; TCRdb's version includes in-frame clones alone and lacks a portion of them. The data contain about 10,000 clones, roughly 91% of them singletons. The chain employs TRBV28 and TRBJ2-7; TRBD1 matches at 8 bases. This sequence was found in a man in his fifties or sixties with colorectal cancer. The sample consisted of PBMCs. Written as DNA, the CDR3 is TGTGCCTGCCTCGACAGGGGTGGCTACGAGCAGTACTTC. It specifies CACLDRGGYEQYF.